This TCR beta chain stems from a study of shared clonotypes between healthy human individuals. The table came from immunoSEQ multiplex PCR; TCRdb's copy has only in-frame clones and leaves some out. The sample lists under 2,000,000 clones; around 96% were seen once. Naive CD8 populations comprised CD45RO-negative cells positively selected for CCR7, excluding terminally differentiated effector memory CD45RA+ cells. In germline, CDR1 is SGHNT, CDR2 YYREEE (reference sequence). Between the trimmed V and J ends, which lost 2 bases and 2 bases, there was a span of 13 bases. The CDR3 runs to 15 residues. The chain is built from TRBV5-4 and TRBJ1-2, with a possible D match to TRBD1 (6 bases). The sample consisted of naive CD8+ T cells sorted from blood. This clonotype was sampled from a man aged 18 to 30 in good health. CDR3 nucleotides: TGTGCCAGCAGCTTCGGGCAGGGGTTGAACTATGGCTACACCTTC. The encoded protein is CASSFGQGLNYGYTF. Looking up the rest from reference TRBV5-4 and TRBJ1-2 gives the full variable domain: ETGVTQSPTHLIKTRGQQVTLRCSSQSGHNTVSWYQQALGQGPQFIFQYYREEENGRGNFPPRFSGLQFPNYSSELNVNALELDDSALYLCASSFGQGLNYGYTFGSGTRLTVV.